This note documents a single TCR beta chain sequence. No antigen is known for it. No base-level quality is on record; no much larger clone is a single base apart. TCRbeta CDR3 regions were amplified from genomic DNA by means of the immunoSEQ Assay, a bias-controlled multiplex PCR. The study's processing was this. Nucleated cell counts per sample were estimated from amplification of reference gene primers within the assay. To quantify the absolute abundance of each unique TCRbeta CDR3 rearrangement, sequence reads were collapsed and filtered. Productive Simpson clonality was computed per sample as the square root of Simpson's diversity index over productive rearrangements. TCRdb mirrors the immuneACCESS table, restricted to in-frame sequences. Some clones are absent from its copies; in checked studies, under half trace to an unresolved V gene, and the reason for the others is unknown. V, J and clone size derive from that table, while D and trimming were established from the DNA sequence. Counted in this sample were approximately 250,000 clones; approximately 85% of them appeared once. Together, the top ten hold roughly 4.6% of the sample.

This sample is drawn from a study of blood T cell repertoires in COVID-19 (TCRdb year 2020). Context from the whole study: Samples from collaborators originated in the United States, Italy and Spain and spanned both the acute and convalescent phases of COVID-19. Where HLA class I and class II types were available, the types were taken from metadata supplied by the sample provider, not from assay-based typing. The dataset comprised deeply sampled blood TCRbeta repertoires from subjects exposed to, actively infected with, or recovered from COVID-19. Nearly every sample came with metadata listing a de-identified subject ID, COVID-19 status, age in years and sex. The prospective study material was composed of cDNA or gDNA derived from T cells, B-cell-depleted T cells, or PBMCs. The samples were drawn from two sources: the first 160 participants of the ongoing ImmuneRACE study, and some 1,300 subjects contributed by 6 global collaborators. The repertoires were released in a freely available public database meant as a resource for research on the immune response to SARS-CoV-2. Results the study describes overall, beyond this receptor: The quantity of clinical and demographic metadata differed by source and by participant and was supplied without curation.

One collaborating source in Seattle enrolled patients while the patients were actively infected and followed the patients over time throughout the course of disease. The collaborating institutions used their own protocols to collect whole blood in K2EDTA tubes. For TCRbeta analysis, collaborators shipped samples as frozen whole blood, isolated PBMCs, or DNA extracted from either of those sample types. Including the terminal cysteine and phenylalanine, the CDR3 comprises 15 residues. CDR3 DNA only is kept here, 45 bases in frame from base 1. V is trimmed back by 5 bases and J by 2 bases, and the junction contains 2 bases that no gene match accounts for. CDR1 MGHRA and CDR2 YSYEKL were looked up in the germline V gene.

Sequencing input: peripheral blood. This receptor chain uses TRBV4-1 and TRBJ2-1; 11 of the junction bases match TRBD1. This receptor was taken from a man aged 50 to 60 with COVID-19, enrolled during active disease. The DNA is as follows: TGCGCCAGCAGCAGGGGACAGGGGGCCTACAATGAGCAGTTCTTC. This sequence encodes CASSRGQGAYNEQFF.